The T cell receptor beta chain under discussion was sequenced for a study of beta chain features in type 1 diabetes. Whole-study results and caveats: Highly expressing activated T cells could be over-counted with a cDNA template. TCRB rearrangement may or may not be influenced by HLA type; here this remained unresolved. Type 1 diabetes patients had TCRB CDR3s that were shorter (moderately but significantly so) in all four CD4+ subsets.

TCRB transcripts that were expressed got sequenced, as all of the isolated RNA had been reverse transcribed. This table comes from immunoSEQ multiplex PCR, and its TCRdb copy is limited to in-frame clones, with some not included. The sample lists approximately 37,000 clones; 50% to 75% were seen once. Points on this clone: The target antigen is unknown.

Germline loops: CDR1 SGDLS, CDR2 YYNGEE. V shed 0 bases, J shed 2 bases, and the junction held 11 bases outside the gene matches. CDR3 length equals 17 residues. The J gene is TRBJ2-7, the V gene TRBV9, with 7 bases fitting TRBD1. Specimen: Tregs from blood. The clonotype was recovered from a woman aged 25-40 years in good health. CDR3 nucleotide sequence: TGTGCCAGCAGCGTAGGAATTTCTCTACAGGGGCCCTACGAGCAGTACTTC. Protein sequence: CASSVGISLQGPYEQYF.